Listed here are 8 T cell receptor beta chains from one sample, sequenced in a study of T cell responses to AZD1222 COVID-19 vaccine. Produced via immunoSEQ multiplex PCR; TCRdb's table is partial and in-frame only. The sample has about 90,000 clones; approximately 89% are singletons. Sequenced here: peripheral blood, sampled on day 0 of AZD1222 vaccination. The receptors stem from an adult in good health.

The chain links TRBV25-1 to TRBJ1-3; D is unresolved. The CDR3 length is 14 residues. Per germline, CDR1 MGHDK and CDR2 SYGVNS. The germline V and J ends were trimmed by 6 bases and 1 base, with 10 bases remaining between them. The CDR3 loop is CASSPGFSGNTIYF. CDR3 sequence (DNA): TGTGCCAGCAGCCCTGGGTTTTCTGGAAACACCATATATTTT. Full variable domain (missing parts from reference TRBV25-1 and TRBJ1-3): EADIYQTPRYLVIGTGKKITLECSQTMGHDKMYWYQQDPGMELHLIHYSYGVNSTEKGDLSSESTVSRIRTEHFPLTLESARPSHTSQYLCASSPGFSGNTIYFGEGSWLTVV.

The rearrangement joins TRBV5-6 to TRBJ1-4; unclear D gene. CDR1 and CDR2 from the germline V gene are SGHDT and YYEEEE. The ends were cut back, 0 bases at V and 0 bases at J, with 3 bases in the middle. The CDR3 length is 14 residues. The CDR3 DNA follows: TGTGCCAGCAGCTTGGAGGCAACTAATGAAAAACTGTTTTTT. Residues: CASSLEATNEKLFF.

A single count supports this clone. The J gene is TRBJ2-1, the V gene TRBV27; the D gene is possibly TRBD1 (6 bases). Germline CDR1 and CDR2: MNHEY and SMNVEV (reference sequence). V lost 5 bases and J 7 bases, leaving 21 bases between the germline ends. CDR3 length: 16 amino acids. The CDR3 loop is CASSRSDGGWVNEQFF. In DNA, the CDR3 is TGTGCCAGCAGTAGGTCAGATGGGGGCTGGGTGAATGAGCAGTTCTTC.

The rearrangement joins TRBV18 to TRBJ2-1; TRBD1 aligns across 7 bases. Trimming took 4 bases from V and 7 from J; bases not matched to a gene: 4. CDR1 and CDR2 (germline): KGHSH, LQKENI. The CDR3 runs to 13 residues. The CDR3 DNA sequence: TGTGCCAGCTCACTAACAGGGGAGAATGAGCAGTTCTTC. This gives the protein CASSLTGENEQFF.

This clone has only a few counts. The chain joins TRBV7-3 to TRBJ2-7; perhaps TRBD1 as D (7 bases). Germline V gene lookup returns CDR1 SGHTA and CDR2 FQGTGA. This CDR3 comprises 13 residues. Trimming removed 5 bases at V and 6 bases at J, with 14 bases between. The CDR3 protein is CASSPHQGGEQYF. CDR3 bases: TGTGCCAGCAGCCCACACCAGGGGGGCGAGCAGTACTTC.

The table lists this clone with a few counts. The V gene is TRBV4-2, the J gene TRBJ1-1, with a possible D match to TRBD1 (5 bases). The CDR3 has 12 amino acids. V lost 0 bases to trimming and J lost 10 bases, with 9 bases between them. Looked up from germline, CDR1 is LGHNA and CDR2 is YNFKEQ. The CDR3 DNA follows: TGTGCCAGCAGCCAAGATAGGCAGGGAGCTTTCTTT. Translation: CASSQDRQGAFF.

The chain combines TRBV20-1 with TRBJ2-3; 9 bases fit TRBD1. The CDR3 totals 16 residues. Germline lookup yields CDR1 DFQATT and CDR2 SNEGSKA (reference sequence). Unmatched junction bases numbered 14, after V lost 6 bases and J lost 4 bases. For the CDR3, the DNA is TGCAGTGCGAGTACCCGGGACAGGGTATGGGCAGATACGCAGTATTTT. Its protein product is CSASTRDRVWADTQYF.

The V gene is TRBV5-5, the J gene TRBJ1-2; TRBD1 aligns across 11 bases. Germline trimming cut 4 bases from V and 5 bases from J; bases unmatched to any gene: 4. This CDR3 contains 14 residues. The germline gives CDR1 SGHKS, CDR2 YYEKEE (reference sequence). CDR3 coding DNA: TGTGCCAGCAGCCTGGGACAGGGGGAATATGGCTACACCTTC. Its protein product is CASSLGQGEYGYTF.